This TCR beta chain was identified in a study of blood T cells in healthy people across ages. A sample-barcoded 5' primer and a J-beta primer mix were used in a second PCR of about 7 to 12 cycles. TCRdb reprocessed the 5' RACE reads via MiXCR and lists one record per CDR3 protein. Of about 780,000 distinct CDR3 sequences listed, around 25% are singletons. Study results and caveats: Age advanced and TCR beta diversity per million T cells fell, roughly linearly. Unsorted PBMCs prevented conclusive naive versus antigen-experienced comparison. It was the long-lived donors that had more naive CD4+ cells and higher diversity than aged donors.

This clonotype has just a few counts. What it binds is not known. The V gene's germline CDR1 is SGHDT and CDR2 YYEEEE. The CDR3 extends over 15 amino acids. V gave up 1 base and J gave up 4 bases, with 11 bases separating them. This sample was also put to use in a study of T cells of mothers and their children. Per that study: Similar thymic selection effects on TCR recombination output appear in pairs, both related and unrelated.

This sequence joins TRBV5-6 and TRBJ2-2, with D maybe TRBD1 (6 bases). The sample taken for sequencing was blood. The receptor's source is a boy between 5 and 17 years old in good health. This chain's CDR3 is CASSLPGTSTGELFF. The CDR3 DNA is TGTGCCAGCAGCTTGCCGGGGACAAGCACCGGGGAGCTGTTTTTT.